Detailed here is one TCR beta chain. The sample originates from a study of T-cell memory formation after mild COVID-19. MiXCR, applied by TCRdb to the 5' RACE reads, yields one record per CDR3 protein. The table has roughly 300,000 distinct CDR3 sequences, 8.2% seen once; the top ten hold about 22%. The CDR3 covers 13 residues. From germline, CDR1 is SEHNR and CDR2 FQNEAQ (reference sequence). V lost 2 bases and J lost 5, with 7 bases in between. This sequence joins TRBV7-9 and TRBJ1-5; no definite D call. The TCR sequence derives from a man between 18 and 29 years old who had mild COVID-19 (a few samples of this study predate the infection). Cell type and time point are not known. Source material: PBMCs or a T cell subset sorted from them (not recorded which). The CDR3 coding sequence is TGTGCCAGCAGCTTATGGGCAGATCAGCCCCAGCATTTT. Amino acids: CASSLWADQPQHF.